This T cell receptor beta chain is drawn from a study of T cells after posttransplantation cyclophosphamide. General study points: Later blood repertoires were often dominated by clones from the donor CD8+ memory compartment. TRB clonality was highly associated with recipient CMV seropositivity and reactivation. Blood and skin or GI T cell repertoires showed limited TRB overlap.

Sequenced by immunoSEQ multiplex PCR; TCRdb stores in-frame clones only, minus some. The repertoire consists of about 5,400 clones, none detected only once. Busulfan-fludarabine conditioning, marrow transplant, and cyclophosphamide on days +3 and +4 were administered. Germline values: CDR1 MGHRA, CDR2 YSYEKL. J was trimmed by 7 bases and V by 4 bases; bases with no gene match: 10. The CDR3 spans 16 residues. Many counts were recorded for this clone. The antigen is not known. The receptor's source is a male patient between 55 and 70 years old who received an allogeneic stem cell transplant from a related donor, was CMV-positive, and had acute GVHD only. Some T cells may be the graft donor's. Material: PBMCs, obtained approximately 360 days after allogeneic stem cell transplant with posttransplant cyclophosphamide. V gene TRBV4-1 combines with J gene TRBJ1-6; TRBD1 matches 7 bases. The CDR3 DNA sequence: TGCGCCAGCAGCCTTTCCCCCGGGACAGAAAATTCACCCCTCCACTTT. Its translation: CASSLSPGTENSPLHF.